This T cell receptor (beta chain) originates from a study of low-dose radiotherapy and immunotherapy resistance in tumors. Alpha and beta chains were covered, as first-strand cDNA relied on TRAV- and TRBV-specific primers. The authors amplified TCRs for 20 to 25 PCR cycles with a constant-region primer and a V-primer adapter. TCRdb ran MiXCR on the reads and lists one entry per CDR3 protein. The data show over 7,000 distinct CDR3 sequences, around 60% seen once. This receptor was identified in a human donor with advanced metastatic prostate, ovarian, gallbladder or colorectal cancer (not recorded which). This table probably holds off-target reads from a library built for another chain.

The CDR3 is CSGGTGTGNEQFF. The CDR3 nucleotides are TGCAGCGGAGGGACAGGGACCGGCAATGAGCAGTTCTTC. The V and J genes are TRBV29-1 and TRBJ2-1; 9 bases map to TRBD1. Germline lookup yields CDR1 SQVTM and CDR2 ANQGSEA. V shed 7 bases and J 6 bases; nucleotides not matched to a gene: 7. The CDR3 runs to 13 residues.